This T cell receptor beta chain was observed in a study of cytomegalovirus exposure and HLA in healthy donors. General study findings and limits: Most TCRs appeared rarely, but some public TCRs recurred in many donors. Presence/absence analyses treated sequencing depth as roughly uniform across donors. TCR beta V segments were, for the most part, productive about 87% or about 30% of the time in an earlier analysis. Relative to equally common others, HLA-associated TCR beta chains showed greater clonal expansion in a later analysis.

PCR was performed using 60 Vbeta and 13 Jbeta primers. Clones were read by immunoSEQ multiplex PCR, and TCRdb kept only the in-frame ones, dropping some. The sample lists about 130,000 clones, 65% to 75% occurring once. This clone has only one observation. Its antigen is unknown. V shed 6 bases, J shed 1 base, and the junction held 14 bases outside the gene matches. The CDR3 length is 17 residues. In germline, CDR1 is ENHRY, CDR2 SYGVKD. The material sequenced was PBMCs. V is TRBV10-3 and J is TRBJ1-1, with 7 bases fitting TRBD1. This receptor was identified in a man aged 35 to 55 in good health and CMV-seropositive. The CDR3 loop is CAIRSPTGANTNTEAFF. Written as DNA, the CDR3 is TGTGCCATCAGGTCACCTACAGGGGCCAACACGAACACTGAAGCTTTCTTT.